These 32 T cell receptor beta chains were sequenced from one sample in a study of blood T cell repertoires in COVID-19. The table came from immunoSEQ multiplex PCR; TCRdb's copy has only in-frame clones and leaves some out. The sample carries about 150,000 clones, about four fifths recorded once. Sequenced: peripheral blood. The receptors here all came from a woman aged 60-75 years with acute or convalescent COVID-19.

This chain connects TRBV9 to TRBJ2-3; the match to TRBD1 covers 7 bases. From germline, CDR1 is SGDLS and CDR2 YYNGEE. Unmatched junction bases numbered 7, after V lost 5 bases and J lost 4 bases. CDR3 size: 14 residues. The CDR3 DNA follows: TGTGCCAGCAGTACAGGGGTGGGGTCAGATACGCAGTATTTT. This codes for CASSTGVGSDTQYF.

This clone was observed a few times. The chain employs TRBV5-5 and TRBJ1-1, with D uncertain. Trimming pared 6 bases from V and 4 bases from J, leaving 19 bases between. The CDR3 runs to 15 residues. In germline, CDR1 is SGHKS, CDR2 YYEKEE (reference sequence). CDR3 in amino acids: CASMNRPLMITEAFF. In nucleotides, the CDR3 is TGTGCCAGCATGAACAGACCGTTAATGATCACTGAAGCTTTCTTT.

This clone has a single count. The chain is built from TRBV4-1 and TRBJ2-3; perhaps TRBD1 as D (6 bases). CDR1 and CDR2 (germline): MGHRA, YSYEKL. V was clipped by 2 bases and J by 0 bases, with 18 bases between them. The length of the CDR3 is 18 residues. CDR3 in amino acids: CASSQSPGQQTSTDTQYF. The CDR3 DNA is TGCGCCAGCAGCCAATCACCGGGACAACAAACTAGCACAGATACGCAGTATTTT.

The chain recombines TRBV7-9 with TRBJ2-3; D unclear. V was cut by 5 bases and J by 5 bases, with 8 bases left in between. Germline V gives CDR1 SEHNR, CDR2 FQNEAQ (reference sequence). CDR3 length equals 12 residues. The CDR3 DNA reads TGTGCCAGCAGCCGTAGTGTAGATACGCAGTATTTT. Its protein is CASSRSVDTQYF. The full variable domain, in which reference TRBV7-9 and TRBJ2-3 provide the parts outside the CDR3, is DTGVSQNPRHKITKRGQNVTFRCDPISEHNRLYWYRQTLGQGPEFLTYFQNEAQLEKSRLLSDRFSAERPKGSFSTLEIQRTEQGDSAMYLCASSRSVDTQYFGPGTRLTVL.

The chain carries TRBV9 and TRBJ1-6; 10 bases match TRBD1. Per germline, CDR1 SGDLS and CDR2 YYNGEE. The CDR3 spans 16 residues. V shed 4 bases and J 6 bases; nucleotides not matched to a gene: 7. The CDR3 DNA reads as TGTGCCAGCAGCCCCGACAGGGGGCCCGGTAATTCACCCCTCCACTTT. Amino acid sequence: CASSPDRGPGNSPLHF.

V is TRBV7-7 and J is TRBJ2-5; a possible D gene is TRBD2 (6 bases). Germline assignment: CDR1 SSHAT and CDR2 FNYEAQ (reference sequence). The CDR3 extends over 16 amino acids. The V end lost 5 bases, the J end lost 2 bases, and 18 bases lay between the germline ends. The CDR3 region is CASSPNSGGWQETQYF. CDR3 nucleotide sequence: TGTGCCAGCAGCCCTAATTCAGGAGGGTGGCAAGAGACCCAGTACTTC.

The rearrangement joins TRBV5-8 to TRBJ2-7; weak D call: TRBD2 (5 bases). Germline V gene sequence: CDR1 SGHTS, CDR2 YDEGEE. Trimming removed 0 bases from V and 5 bases from J, with 15 bases in between. The CDR3 consists of 15 residues. The CDR3 DNA reads TGTGCCAGCAGCTTGGGCCTGACTACAAGAGACGAGCAGTACTTC. Its protein product is CASSLGLTTRDEQYF.

The rearrangement links TRBV11-3 to TRBJ2-3; 8 nucleotides align to TRBD1. The V and J ends lost 5 bases and 1 base, in that order; junction bases with no gene match: 5. CDR3 length equals 15 residues. Germline V gene sequence: CDR1 SGHNT, CDR2 YENEEA. The CDR3 DNA reads as TGTGCCAGCAGCCCGACAGGGGATGGCACAGATACGCAGTATTTT. As protein: CASSPTGDGTDTQYF.

The J gene is TRBJ1-6, the V gene TRBV27; unclear D gene. Germline CDR1 reads MNHEY; CDR2 reads SMNVEV (reference sequence). The length of the CDR3 is 17 residues. Trimming took 8 bases from V and 0 from J, leaving 17 bases between them. For the CDR3, the DNA is TGTGCCAGCGGATACTACCCCGCGCGCTCCTATAATTCACCCCTCCACTTT. Protein: CASGYYPARSYNSPLHF.

The CDR3 sequence is CSVDYSNYGYTF. As DNA, the CDR3 is TGCAGCGTTGATTACAGTAACTATGGCTACACCTTC. This sequence joins TRBV29-1 and TRBJ1-2, with D hard to call. CDR3 length equals 12 residues. V was clipped by 3 bases and J by 1 base, with 6 bases between them. Germline V gene data show CDR1 as SQVTM and CDR2 as ANQGSEA.

J is TRBJ1-1 and V is TRBV20-1; no definite D call. The CDR3 contains 10 residues. The V and J ends lost 5 bases and 9 bases respectively, with 10 bases between them. Per the germline V gene, CDR1 is DFQATT and CDR2 is SNEGSKA (reference sequence). Here the CDR3 reads CSALQSKAFF. In DNA form, the CDR3 reads TGCAGTGCTTTACAGAGCAAAGCTTTCTTT.

As DNA, the CDR3 is TGTGCCAGCAGCTTAGTTTCCCTTAATTCACCCCTCCACTTT. Amino acids: CASSLVSLNSPLHF. The chain is built from TRBV11-2 and TRBJ1-6; D is unresolved. The CDR3 totals 14 residues. V lost 1 base, J lost 6 bases, and 7 bases lay in between. The germline V gene encodes CDR1 SGHAT and CDR2 FQNNGV.

This chain joins TRBV25-1 and TRBJ1-2; no clear D. Trimming took 1 base from V and 8 from J, leaving 17 bases between them. Germline loops: CDR1 MGHDK, CDR2 SYGVNS. The CDR3 spans 15 residues. As DNA, the CDR3 is TGTGCCAGCAGTGAATCCGTTTCAGGAACATGGGGCTACACCTTC. It translates to CASSESVSGTWGYTF.

V is TRBV5-1 and J is TRBJ2-6; the D gene is possibly TRBD1 (5 bases). Germline CDR1 and CDR2: SGHRS and YFSETQ. V was shortened by 0 bases and J by 0 bases, with 16 bases between the two germline ends. CDR3 length: 19 amino acids. CDR3 loop: CASSLAPGFVGSGANVLTF. DNA for the CDR3: TGCGCCAGCAGCTTGGCCCCAGGGTTTGTGGGCTCTGGGGCCAACGTCCTGACTTTC.

The J gene is TRBJ2-2, the V gene TRBV2; 7 bases map to TRBD2. J gave up 5 bases and V 3 bases, and 6 bases lay outside the gene matches. The CDR3 loop spans 15 amino acids. The germline gives CDR1 SNHLY, CDR2 FYNNEI. The DNA for the CDR3 is TGTGCCAGCAGTGAGAGGCAGGGAGGGACCGGGGAGCTGTTTTTT. Translating gives CASSERQGGTGELFF. Using reference TRBV2 and TRBJ2-2 for the parts outside the CDR3, the full variable domain is EPEVTQTPSHQVTQMGQEVILRCVPISNHLYFYWYRQILGQKVEFLVSFYNNEISEKSEIFDDQFSVERPDGSNFTLKIRSTKLEDSAMYFCASSERQGGTGELFFGEGSRLTVL.

The chain combines TRBV30 with TRBJ1-6, with 8 positions matching TRBD1. This CDR3 is 15 amino acids long. The germline V gene encodes CDR1 GTSNPN and CDR2 SVGIG (reference sequence). The trim removed 5 bases at V and 6 bases at J, leaving 9 bases unmatched. The CDR3 protein is CAWGSRQGFNSPLHF. CDR3 DNA: TGTGCCTGGGGCTCAAGACAGGGGTTTAATTCACCCCTCCACTTT.

The chain combines TRBV10-3 with TRBJ1-3, with D possibly TRBD1 on 6 matching bases. Germline CDR1 is ENHRY and CDR2 is SYGVKD. Between the trimmed V and J ends, which lost 5 bases and 0 bases, there was a span of 14 bases. The CDR3 runs 16 residues. The chain's CDR3 is CAISLQGDSSGNTIYF. CDR3 nucleotides: TGTGCCATCAGTCTACAGGGAGACAGCTCTGGAAACACCATATATTTT.

This chain joins TRBV4-1 and TRBJ1-4; TRBD1 agrees at 9 bases. Germline CDR1 is MGHRA and CDR2 is YSYEKL. The CDR3 contains 13 residues. The junction had 4 bases not matched to a gene; V was cut back by 7 bases and J by 7 bases. CDR3 sequence (DNA): TGCGCCAGCACCCTGACAGGGGGTGAAAAACTGTTTTTT. It yields the protein CASTLTGGEKLFF.

The gene calls are TRBV28 and TRBJ1-2, with D perhaps matching TRBD1 (6 bases). The CDR3 runs to 12 residues. CDR1 is MDHEN, CDR2 SYDVKM, per germline. V was cut by 6 bases and J by 6 bases, with 11 bases left in between. CDR3 residues: CASRLTGNGYTF. In DNA, the CDR3 is TGTGCCAGCAGGCTCACAGGGAATGGCTACACCTTC.

The J gene is TRBJ2-3, the V gene TRBV5-1, with TRBD2 matching 8 bases. CDR1 is SGHRS and CDR2 is YFSETQ in the germline V gene. Losses at the gene ends were 5 bases for V and 6 bases for J; bases not matched to a gene: 8. The length of the CDR3 is 14 residues. The CDR3: CASSPGGAPDTQYF. The CDR3, as DNA: TGCGCCAGCAGTCCGGGGGGGGCCCCGGATACGCAGTATTTT.

This sequence joins TRBV3-1 (or the pseudogene TRBV3-2) and TRBJ1-1; no definite D call. Germline V gives CDR1 LGHDT, CDR2 YNNKEL (reference sequence). Trimming pared 6 bases from V and 1 base from J, leaving 12 bases between. The CDR3 contains 14 residues. The CDR3 sequence: CASRLGAANTEAFF. The CDR3 DNA sequence: TGTGCCAGCAGGCTGGGAGCGGCGAACACTGAAGCTTTCTTT.

The CDR3 spells CASRLGEKLFF. The CDR3 coding sequence is TGTGCCAGTAGGCTCGGGGAAAAACTGTTTTTT. The chain recombines TRBV19 with TRBJ1-4, with D unresolved. V dropped 6 bases and J dropped 8 bases, with 7 bases sitting between them. CDR1 LNHDA and CDR2 SQIVND come from the germline V gene (reference sequence). This CDR3 region has 11 residues.

V and J are TRBV11-2 and TRBJ1-2; D call uncertain. Germline CDR1 SGHAT, CDR2 FQNNGV. Trimming left V 1 base short and J 0 bases short, with 12 bases between. The CDR3 is 16 amino acids. In DNA, the CDR3 is TGTGCCAGCAGCTTAGCGTCGGACTTAGCTAACTATGGCTACACCTTC. As protein: CASSLASDLANYGYTF.

The rearrangement joins TRBV18 to TRBJ1-2; D not resolved. Germline V gene data show CDR1 as KGHSH and CDR2 as LQKENI. Between the trimmed V and J ends, which lost 2 bases and 0 bases, there was a span of 10 bases. The CDR3 loop spans 15 amino acids. CDR3 loop: CASSPASTPNYGYTF. For the CDR3, the DNA is TGTGCCAGCTCACCAGCGTCCACCCCTAACTATGGCTACACCTTC. Full variable domain (missing parts from reference TRBV18 and TRBJ1-2): NAGVMQNPRHLVRRRGQEARLRCSPMKGHSHVYWYRQLPEEGLKFMVYLQKENIIDESGMPKERFSAEFPKEGPSILRIQQVVRGDSAAYFCASSPASTPNYGYTFGSGTRLTVV.

This clone appeared a single time. This chain links TRBV7-8 with TRBJ2-7; 10 nucleotides align to TRBD2. This CDR3 region has 16 residues. V shed 4 bases, J shed 0 bases, and the junction held 6 bases outside the gene matches. The germline CDR1 and CDR2 sequences are SGHVS and FQNEAQ. CDR3 nucleotides: TGTGCCAGCAGCTCGGCGGGACTAGCGTCCTCCTACGAGCAGTACTTC. Translation gives CASSSAGLASSYEQYF. Full variable domain (rest looked up from reference TRBV7-8 and TRBJ2-7): GAGVSQSPRYKVAKRGQDVALRCDPISGHVSLFWYQQALGQGPEFLTYFQNEAQLDKSGLPSDRFFAERPEGSVSTLKIQRTQQEDSAVYLCASSSAGLASSYEQYFGPGTRLTVT.

This rearrangement joins TRBV2 to TRBJ2-3, with D unclear. The CDR3 spans 11 residues. Trimming took 6 bases from V and 4 from J, leaving 5 bases between them. CDR1 and CDR2 (germline): SNHLY, FYNNEI. CDR3 in DNA: TGTGCCAGCAGCCCTTCAGATACGCAGTATTTT. Residues: CASSPSDTQYF.

This sequence joins TRBV12-2 and TRBJ1-2; the D segment call TRBD1 is taken from the table without a DNA check. TRBV12-2 is a pseudogene locus. CDR3 size: 16 residues. CDR3 sequence (DNA): TGTGCAAGTCGCATAACTACTGCTGACAGGGCATACGGCTACACCTTC. It encodes CASRITTADRAYGYTF.

The genes are TRBV2 and TRBJ2-7; no clear D gene. The germline V gene has CDR1 SNHLY and CDR2 FYNNEI. This CDR3 spans 13 amino acids. V lost 7 bases and J 0 bases, leaving 10 bases between the germline ends. This CDR3 reads CASTQAISYEQYF. The CDR3 region has the DNA TGTGCCAGCACTCAGGCCATCTCCTACGAGCAGTACTTC.

A single count supports this clone. The rearrangement joins TRBV4-1 to TRBJ2-5; TRBD2 aligns across 12 bases. V was pared by 0 bases and J by 5 bases, with 13 bases of the junction left unmatched. The CDR3 has 19 amino acids. The germline CDR1 and CDR2 sequences are MGHRA and YSYEKL. CDR3 sequence: CASSQDSPTSGGDRETQYF. The CDR3 DNA follows: TGCGCCAGCAGCCAAGATTCGCCGACTAGCGGGGGAGATCGCGAGACCCAGTACTTC.

The chain employs TRBV6-2 or TRBV6-3 and TRBJ1-1, with D unresolved. CDR1 is MNHEY and CDR2 is SVGEGT in the germline V gene. Deletions cut 4 bases from V and 1 base from J, with 7 bases between. The CDR3 is 13 residues long. The CDR3 sequence is CASSSAGNTEAFF. DNA for the CDR3: TGTGCCAGCAGTTCCGCGGGGAACACTGAAGCTTTCTTT.

The CDR3 loop is CASSQDYQDKETQYF. The CDR3 nucleotides are TGTGCCAGCAGTCAGGACTACCAAGACAAAGAGACCCAGTACTTC. The chain employs TRBV6-5 and TRBJ2-5, with D maybe TRBD2 (6 bases). The length of the CDR3 is 15 residues. The V end was cut by 5 bases, the J end by 3 bases, with 16 bases between. Germline loops: CDR1 MNHEY, CDR2 SVGAGI.

The V call is TRBV28, the J call TRBJ1-4; maybe TRBD1 (6 bases). This CDR3 region has 13 residues. Trimming left V 5 bases short and J 9 bases short, with 13 bases between. Germline V gives CDR1 MDHEN, CDR2 SYDVKM. CDR3 nucleotides: TGTGCCAGCAGTCCCGGACAGATCCAAAAACTGTTTTTT. It yields the protein CASSPGQIQKLFF.